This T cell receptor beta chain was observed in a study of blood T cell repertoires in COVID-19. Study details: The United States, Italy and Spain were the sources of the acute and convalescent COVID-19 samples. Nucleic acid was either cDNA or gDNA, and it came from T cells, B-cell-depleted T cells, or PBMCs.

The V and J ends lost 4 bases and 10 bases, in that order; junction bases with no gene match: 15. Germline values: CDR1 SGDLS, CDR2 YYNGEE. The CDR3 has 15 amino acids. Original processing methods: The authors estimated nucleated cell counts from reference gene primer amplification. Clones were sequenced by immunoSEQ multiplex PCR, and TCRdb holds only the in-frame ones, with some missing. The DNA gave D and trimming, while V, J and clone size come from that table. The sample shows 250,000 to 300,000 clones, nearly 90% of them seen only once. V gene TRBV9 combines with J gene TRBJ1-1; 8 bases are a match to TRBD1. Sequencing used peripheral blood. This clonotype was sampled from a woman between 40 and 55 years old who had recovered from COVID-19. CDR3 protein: CASSPTTGGESVAFF. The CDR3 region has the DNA TGTGCCAGCAGCCCAACCACAGGGGGGGAGTCTGTAGCTTTCTTT.